Presented here are 11 T cell receptor beta chains from one specimen sequenced in a study of T cell responses to AZD1222 COVID-19 vaccine. Sequencing was performed with immunoSEQ multiplex PCR; in TCRdb, only in-frame clones are kept and a portion is missing. The sample carries 95,000 to 100,000 clones, 90% recorded once. The starting material was peripheral blood, obtained on day 0 of AZD1222 vaccination. These receptor sequences come from an adult in good health.

The chain couples TRBV5-4 to TRBJ1-6; D is possibly TRBD1 (5 bases). V was pared by 0 bases and J by 7 bases, with 11 bases between. Per germline, CDR1 SGHNT and CDR2 YYREEE (reference sequence). The CDR3 is made up of 15 amino acids. The DNA of the CDR3 is TGTGCCAGCAGCTTGGCTAGCGAGGGGAATTCACCCCTCCACTTT. Its protein product is CASSLASEGNSPLHF.

This chain uses TRBV5-4 with TRBJ1-1; no firm D call. In germline, CDR1 is SGHNT, CDR2 YYREEE (reference sequence). The CDR3 length is 14 residues. V dropped 5 bases and J dropped 3 bases, with 14 bases sitting between them. CDR3 sequence: CASRFFGGHTEAFF. The CDR3 bases are TGTGCCAGCAGGTTTTTTGGAGGACACACTGAAGCTTTCTTT.

The chain joins TRBV7-9 to TRBJ1-5, with no clear D. The CDR3 has 12 amino acids. The V gene lost 8 bases and the J gene lost 2 bases, with 7 bases spanning the gap. CDR1 and CDR2 (germline): SEHNR, FQNEAQ (reference sequence). The CDR3 loop reads CASRDGNQPQHF. The CDR3 DNA reads TGTGCCAGCCGAGACGGCAATCAGCCCCAGCATTTT.

The rearrangement links TRBV2 to TRBJ2-7; D is undetermined. V was shortened by 7 bases and J by 4 bases, with 8 bases between the two germline ends. This CDR3 is 11 amino acids long. Germline V gene lookup returns CDR1 SNHLY and CDR2 FYNNEI. CDR3 protein: CASTDKYEQYF. Written as DNA, the CDR3 is TGTGCCAGCACCGACAAGTACGAGCAGTACTTC.

V usage is TRBV25-1 and J usage is TRBJ1-2; 7 bases agree with TRBD1. The junction had 3 bases not matched to a gene; V was cut back by 6 bases and J by 2 bases. The CDR3 consists of 13 residues. Germline V gene sequence: CDR1 MGHDK, CDR2 SYGVNS. CDR3 residues: CASRGQLNYGYTF. CDR3 sequence (DNA): TGTGCCAGCAGGGGACAGCTAAACTATGGCTACACCTTC.

V gene TRBV11-2 combines with J gene TRBJ2-4; tentative D call: TRBD1 (5 bases). CDR3 length: 15 residues. Trimming cost V 2 bases and J 1 base, with 9 bases left between them. The V gene's germline CDR1 is SGHAT and CDR2 FQNNGV. The chain's CDR3 is CASSLMAGAKNIQYF. The CDR3 coding sequence is TGTGCCAGCAGCTTAATGGCAGGGGCCAAAAACATTCAGTACTTC.

This clone was seen more than once but under ten times. The V gene is TRBV2, the J gene TRBJ2-5; D may be TRBD1 (6 bases). The CDR3 consists of 15 residues. V was pared by 2 bases and J by 5 bases, with 15 bases between. Germline V gives CDR1 SNHLY, CDR2 FYNNEI. The DNA for the CDR3 is TGTGCCAGCAGTGAAAGGAATCAGGGGCTGGAGACCCAGTACTTC. The encoded protein is CASSERNQGLETQYF.

V gene TRBV5-6 combines with J gene TRBJ2-2; the match to TRBD2 covers 7 bases. V dropped 0 bases and J dropped 3; count of bases not matched to a gene: 2. Germline lookup yields CDR1 SGHDT and CDR2 YYEEEE. The CDR3 spans 15 residues. The CDR3 DNA reads as TGTGCCAGCAGCTTGGTGGGGAGGGACACCGGGGAGCTGTTTTTT. This translates into CASSLVGRDTGELFF. Drawing the rest from reference TRBV5-6 and TRBJ2-2, the complete variable domain is DAGVTQSPTHLIKTRGQQVTLRCSPKSGHDTVSWYQQALGQGPQFIFQYYEEEERQRGNFPDRFSGHQFPNYSSELNVNALLLGDSALYLCASSLVGRDTGELFFGEGSRLTVL.

For the CDR3, the DNA is TGTGCCAGCAGTCATGGGGGACAGTCCTACGAGCAGTACTTC. The encoded protein is CASSHGGQSYEQYF. The chain is built from TRBV6-2 or TRBV6-3 and TRBJ2-7; 7 bases align to TRBD1. In germline, CDR1 is MNHEY, CDR2 SVGEGT. J lost 1 base, V lost 5 bases, and 5 bases had no gene match. The CDR3 totals 14 residues.

V is TRBV10-1 and J is TRBJ1-1; D might be TRBD1 (5 bases). Trimming took 3 bases from V and 4 from J, leaving 9 bases between them. The length of the CDR3 is 13 residues. Germline CDR1 and CDR2: WNHNN and SYGVQD (reference sequence). The CDR3 region has the DNA TGCGCCAGCAGTGATGTCGGGACCACTGAAGCTTTCTTT. Protein: CASSDVGTTEAFF.

This clone was observed a few times. The rearrangement joins TRBV27 to TRBJ2-2, with TRBD1 identical over 9 bases. Germline CDR1 reads MNHEY; CDR2 reads SMNVEV (reference sequence). After removal of 0 bases from V and 4 bases from J, the junction contained 9 bases not matched to a gene. This CDR3 spans 18 amino acids. CDR3 DNA: TGTGCCAGCAGTTTATCCCCTAGCGGACAGGGGAGCACCGGGGAGCTGTTTTTT. Translating it yields CASSLSPSGQGSTGELFF.